This T cell receptor beta chain was captured by sequencing in a study of T cells in Graves' hyperthyroidism and ophthalmopathy. On the study more broadly: Before treatment of any kind, peripheral blood was taken at initial diagnosis.

The table lists this clonotype with many counts. The hyperthyroidism patients had all been newly diagnosed, and their disease duration was under 2 months. Their ages ranged from 18 to 65 years. Cells are PBMCs isolated from over 7.5 ml of fresh blood. Amplified regions were TCR beta CDR3 sequences from RNA transcripts. HTBI primers were the set used in a first-round RT-PCR of the TCR CDR3. TCRdb reprocessed the multiplex PCR reads via MiXCR and lists one record per CDR3 protein. The table records roughly 840,000 distinct CDR3 sequences, about two fifths of them present only once. The source is a man between 18 and 29 years old with Graves' hyperthyroidism. Sequencing was performed on blood.

In DNA form, the CDR3 reads TGTGCCAGCAGCTGGGAGGGCACTGAAGCTTTCTTT. Translation: CASSWEGTEAFF. The chain has TRBV11-2 and TRBJ1-1; no definite D call. The V gene lost 4 bases and the J gene lost 4 bases, with 7 bases spanning the gap. Looked up from germline, CDR1 is SGHAT and CDR2 is FQNNGV. The CDR3 extends over 12 amino acids.